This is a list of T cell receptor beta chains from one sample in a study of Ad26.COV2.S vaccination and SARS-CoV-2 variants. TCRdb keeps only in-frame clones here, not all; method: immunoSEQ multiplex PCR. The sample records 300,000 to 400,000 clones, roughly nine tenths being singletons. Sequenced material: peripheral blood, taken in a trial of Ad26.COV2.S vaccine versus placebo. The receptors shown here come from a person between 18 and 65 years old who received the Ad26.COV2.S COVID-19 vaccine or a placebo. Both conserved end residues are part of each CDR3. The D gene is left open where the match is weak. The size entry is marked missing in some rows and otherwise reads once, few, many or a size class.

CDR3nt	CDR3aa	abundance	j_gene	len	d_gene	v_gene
TGCGCCAGCGGTGGGACTAGCCTCGAAGATACGCAGTATTTT	CASGGTSLEDTQYF	NA	TRBJ2-3	14	TRBD2	TRBV10-2
TGTGCCAGCGGAGATAGCAATCAGCCCCAGCATTTT	CASGDSNQPQHF	NA	TRBJ1-5	12	NA	TRBV2
TGTGCCAGCAGTTACACGGGACTGAGGACTGGAAATACGCAGTATTTT	CASSYTGLRTGNTQYF	NA	TRBJ2-3	16	NA	TRBV6-2/TRBV6-3
TGTGCCAGCAGCCCTCAAAGGGTTCTAGCCAAAAACATTCAGTACTTC	CASSPQRVLAKNIQYF	NA	TRBJ2-4	16	NA	TRBV6-2/TRBV6-3
TGTGCCAGCAGCTTAGTCGGGACTAGTTACAATGAGCAGTTCTTC	CASSLVGTSYNEQFF	NA	TRBJ2-1	15	TRBD2	TRBV7-2
TGCGCCAGCAAGACTAGCGGGGAATCTAGCACAGATACGCAGTATTTT	CASKTSGESSTDTQYF	NA	TRBJ2-3	16	TRBD2	TRBV5-1
TGTGCCAGCAGCTTAGCTTCCGGGACAAGTGGTTCACCCCTCCACTTT	CASSLASGTSGSPLHF	few	TRBJ1-6	16	NA	TRBV7-9
TGTGCCTGGAGTGTCGGGGCAGGCCAGCCCCAGCATTTT	CAWSVGAGQPQHF	NA	TRBJ1-5	13	NA	TRBV30
TGCGCCAGCAGCTTGGACACAGGGGCGGCTGGTTCACCCCTCCACTTT	CASSLDTGAAGSPLHF	NA	TRBJ1-6	16	TRBD1	TRBV5-1
TGTGCCAGCAGTGAACTTCGACAATCCATCGACAATGAGCAGTTCTTC	CASSELRQSIDNEQFF	NA	TRBJ2-1	16	NA	TRBV2
TGTGCCAGCAGTTACTCGACCCTCACAGATACGCAGTATTTT	CASSYSTLTDTQYF	NA	TRBJ2-3	14	NA	TRBV6-2/TRBV6-3
TGTGCCAGCAGTTTTCCAGGAACCGGGGAGCTGTTTTTT	CASSFPGTGELFF	NA	TRBJ2-2	13	NA	TRBV27
TGTGCCAGCAGTTCCGGAGGCTCCTACAATGAGCAGTTCTTC	CASSSGGSYNEQFF	NA	TRBJ2-1	14	NA	TRBV27
TGTGCCAGCAGCTCTACAGGGACCCGGAACACTGAAGCTTTCTTT	CASSSTGTRNTEAFF	NA	TRBJ1-1	15	NA	TRBV7-2
TGTGCCAGCAGTTACTCGACGGGCGGGAGGGCCACTGAGCAGTTCTTC	CASSYSTGGRATEQFF	NA	TRBJ2-1	16	TRBD2	TRBV6-5
TGTGCCACCAGCCGTACTAGCGGAGACGGGGAGCTGTTTTTT	CATSRTSGDGELFF	NA	TRBJ2-2	14	TRBD2	TRBV15
TGCGCCAGCAGCTTGGTACAGGGTGAAGGCTACACCTTC	CASSLVQGEGYTF	NA	TRBJ1-2	13	NA	TRBV5-1